Below are 7 T cell receptor beta chains sequenced from a single sample in a study of identical twins. TCRdb independently ran MiXCR on the 5' RACE reads; one entry per CDR3 protein. The sample lists 500,000 to 600,000 distinct CDR3 sequences; 22% were seen once. The data were also submitted as part of a second study, on T cells expressing NK-cell markers.

Specimen: CD4+ T cells sorted from blood. Every receptor here comes from a woman aged 18 to 35 in good health.

The J gene is TRBJ2-5, the V gene TRBV11-2, with D tentatively TRBD2 (5 bases). Germline V CDR1 and CDR2: SGHAT, FQNNGV. The CDR3 is 13 residues long. V was clipped by 6 bases and J by 2 bases, with 10 bases between them. CDR3 sequence (DNA): TGTGCCAGCAGACGGGGTCAGCAAGAGACCCAGTACTTC. It specifies CASRRGQQETQYF.

This clonotype has just one count. One end of the junction varies from germline; a read error may be responsible. V usage is TRBV3-1 and J usage is TRBJ2-1; 8 nucleotides match TRBD2. There are 15 residues in the CDR3. Per the germline V gene, CDR1 is LGHDT and CDR2 is YNNKEL (reference sequence). The chain's CDR3 is CARSQELAGGNEQFF. The CDR3 DNA is TGTGCCCGCAGCCAAGAGTTGGCGGGGGGCAATGAGCAGTTCTTC.

This clonotype was recorded a few times. This sequence joins TRBV11-2 and TRBJ2-5; TRBD2 matches 10 bases. Germline V gives CDR1 SGHAT, CDR2 FQNNGV. The CDR3 has 18 residues. Trimming cost V 4 bases and J 2 bases; bases outside gene matches: 13. The CDR3, as DNA: TGTGCCAGCAGCTCAAGGGTCCTAGCGGGGGCCGGGCAAGAGACCCAGTACTTC. This encodes CASSSRVLAGAGQETQYF. Filled out from reference TRBV11-2 and TRBJ2-5, the complete variable domain reads EAGVAQSPRYKIIEKRQSVAFWCNPISGHATLYWYQQILGQGPKLLIQFQNNGVVDDSQLPKDRFSAERLKGVDSTLKIQPAKLEDSAVYLCASSSRVLAGAGQETQYFGPGTRLLVL.

This clonotype was counted many times. This sequence joins TRBV15 and TRBJ2-3; 9 bases match TRBD2. This CDR3 spans 14 amino acids. Germline V lookup: CDR1 LNHNV, CDR2 YYDKDF (reference sequence). V lost 3 bases and J lost 6; bases outside the gene matches: 4. The CDR3 DNA sequence: TGTGCCACCAGCAGCCCGGCGGGGGGGGATACGCAGTATTTT. As protein: CATSSPAGGDTQYF.

This clonotype was seen only once. This chain links TRBV12-3 or TRBV12-4 with TRBJ2-7; D may be TRBD2 (7 bases). The CDR3 runs to 14 residues. V lost 8 bases to trimming and J lost 4 bases, with 18 bases between them. CDR3 nucleotides: TGTGCCAGCCAGGGACGGGGGGCCGAGTACGAGCAGTACTTC. Its protein is CASQGRGAEYEQYF.

This chain joins TRBV27 and TRBJ2-3; 11 positions agree with TRBD1. Per the germline V gene, CDR1 is MNHEY and CDR2 is SMNVEV (reference sequence). Germline trimming cut 6 bases from V and 8 bases from J; bases unmatched to any gene: 7. This CDR3 is 14 amino acids long. In nucleotides, the CDR3 is TGTGCCAGCAGGAGGGACAGGGGGGGGGGTACGCAGTATTTT. Its translation is CASRRDRGGGTQYF.

This clonotype appeared a few times. J is TRBJ2-3 and V is TRBV24-1; TRBD1 agrees at 7 bases. Unmatched junction bases numbered 4, after V lost 10 bases and J lost 4 bases. Germline V gene sequence: CDR1 KGHDR, CDR2 SFDVKD. The CDR3 consists of 12 residues. CDR3 sequence: CATQGTADTQYF. The DNA of the CDR3 is TGTGCCACACAGGGGACCGCAGATACGCAGTATTTT.